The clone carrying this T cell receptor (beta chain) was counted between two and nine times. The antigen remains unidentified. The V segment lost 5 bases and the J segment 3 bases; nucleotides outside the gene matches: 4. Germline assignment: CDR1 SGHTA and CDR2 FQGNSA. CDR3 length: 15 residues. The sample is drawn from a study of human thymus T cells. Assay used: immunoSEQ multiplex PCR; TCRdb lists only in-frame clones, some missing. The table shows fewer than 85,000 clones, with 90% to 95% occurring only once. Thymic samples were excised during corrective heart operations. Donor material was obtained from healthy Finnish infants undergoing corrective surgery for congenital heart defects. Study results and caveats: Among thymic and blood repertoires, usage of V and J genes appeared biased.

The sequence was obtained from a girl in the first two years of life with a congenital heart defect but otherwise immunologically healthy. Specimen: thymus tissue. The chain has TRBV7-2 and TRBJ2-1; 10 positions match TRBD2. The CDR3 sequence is CASSKSGGDYNEQFF. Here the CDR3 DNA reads TGTGCCAGCAGCAAGAGCGGGGGGGACTACAATGAGCAGTTCTTC.